What follows describes a single TCR beta chain. This specimen belongs to a study of blood T cell repertoires in COVID-19. Overall study context: Spain, Italy and the United States supplied samples that represented acute and convalescent COVID-19.

Some clones are missing from TCRdb's copy, which holds only in-frame ones; the method was immunoSEQ multiplex PCR. The repertoire holds roughly 72,000 clones, less than 85% seen once, with 5% to 5.5% in the top ten. The CDR3 runs 15 residues. In germline, CDR1 is SGHTA, CDR2 FQGNSA. V was trimmed by 5 bases and J by 4 bases, leaving 18 bases between them. This clonotype was sampled from a woman older than 75 with active or convalescent COVID-19. This chain joins TRBV7-2 and TRBJ2-7, with D perhaps matching TRBD1 (5 bases). The sample consisted of peripheral blood. The CDR3 protein is CASSPSAGYTYEQYF. CDR3 nucleotides: TGTGCCAGCAGCCCCTCGGCAGGGTACACATACGAGCAGTACTTC.